This entry features one TCR beta chain sequence. What it recognizes is unknown. DNA at 200 ng, approximately 30,000 T cell genomes, went into sorted-subset replicate PCRs. The repertoire was sequenced with immunoSEQ multiplex PCR; TCRdb's copy has only in-frame clones and lacks some. The data show about 610,000 clones, about 96% seen once. These data are taken from a study of shared clonotypes between healthy human individuals. Overall study findings and caveats: In this cohort, only blood was sampled, and tissue repertoires likely differ.

Germline V gene data show CDR1 as SGHVS and CDR2 as FQNEAQ. The germline V and J ends were trimmed by 5 bases and 0 bases, with 16 bases remaining between them. CDR3 size: 16 residues. V usage is TRBV7-8 and J usage is TRBJ2-5, with D perhaps TRBD2 (5 bases). The sequenced material came from naive CD4+ T cells sorted from blood. The subset here: CD45RA+ positively selected. This TCR was sampled from a woman aged 25-40 years in good health. The CDR3 DNA follows: TGTGCCAGCAGCACTATCCTCACGGGGAACCAAGAGACCCAGTACTTC. Translating gives CASSTILTGNQETQYF.